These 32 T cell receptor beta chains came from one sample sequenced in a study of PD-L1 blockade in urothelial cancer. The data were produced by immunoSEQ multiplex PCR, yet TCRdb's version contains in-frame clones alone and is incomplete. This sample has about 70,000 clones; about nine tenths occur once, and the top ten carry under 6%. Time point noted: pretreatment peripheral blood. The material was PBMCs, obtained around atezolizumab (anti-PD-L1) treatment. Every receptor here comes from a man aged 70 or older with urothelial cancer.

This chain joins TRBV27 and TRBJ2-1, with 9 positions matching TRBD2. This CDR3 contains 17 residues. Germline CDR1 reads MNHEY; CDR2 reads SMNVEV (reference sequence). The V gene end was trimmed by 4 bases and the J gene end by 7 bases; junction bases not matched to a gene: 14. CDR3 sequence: CASSSISPGLAPNEQFF. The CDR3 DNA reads TGTGCCAGCAGTTCGATCTCCCCCGGACTAGCGCCTAATGAGCAGTTCTTC.

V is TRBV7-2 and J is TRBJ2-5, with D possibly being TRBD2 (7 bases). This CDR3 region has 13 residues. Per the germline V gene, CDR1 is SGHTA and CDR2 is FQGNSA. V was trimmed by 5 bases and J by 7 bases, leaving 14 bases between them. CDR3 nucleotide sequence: TGTGCCAGCAGCCCATGGCGGGGGCGGACCCAGTACTTC. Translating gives CASSPWRGRTQYF.

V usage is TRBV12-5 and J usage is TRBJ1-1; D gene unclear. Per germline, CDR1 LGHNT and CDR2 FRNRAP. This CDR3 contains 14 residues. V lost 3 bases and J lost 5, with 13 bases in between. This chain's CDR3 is CASGFEGAITEAFF. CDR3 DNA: TGTGCTAGTGGTTTCGAGGGCGCGATTACTGAAGCTTTCTTT.

This chain's CDR3 is CASSIRQGAPDTQYF. CDR3 DNA: TGTGCCAGCAGCATCAGACAGGGGGCGCCAGATACGCAGTATTTT. The chain combines TRBV9 with TRBJ2-3; 10 bases line up with TRBD1. After removal of 4 bases from V and 4 bases from J, the junction contained 6 bases not matched to a gene. CDR1 SGDLS and CDR2 YYNGEE come from the germline V gene. This CDR3 is 15 amino acids long.

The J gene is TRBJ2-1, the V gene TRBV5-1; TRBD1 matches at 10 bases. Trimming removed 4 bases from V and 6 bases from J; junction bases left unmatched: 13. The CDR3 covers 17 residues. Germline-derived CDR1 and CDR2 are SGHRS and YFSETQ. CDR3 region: CASSTIDRGRFTNEQFF. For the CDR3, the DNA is TGCGCCAGCAGCACTATCGACAGGGGGCGATTTACCAATGAGCAGTTCTTC.

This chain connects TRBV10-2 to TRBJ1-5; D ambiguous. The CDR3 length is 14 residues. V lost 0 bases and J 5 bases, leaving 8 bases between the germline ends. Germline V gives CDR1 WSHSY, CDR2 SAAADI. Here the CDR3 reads CASSESGSDQPQHF. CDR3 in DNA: TGCGCCAGCAGTGAGTCGGGGAGTGATCAGCCCCAGCATTTT.

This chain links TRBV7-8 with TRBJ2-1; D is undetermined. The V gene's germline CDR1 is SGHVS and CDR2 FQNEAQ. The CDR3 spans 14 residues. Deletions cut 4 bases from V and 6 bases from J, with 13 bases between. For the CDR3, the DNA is TGTGCCAGCAGCTCCGACCTAGTTGTCAATGAGCAGTTCTTC. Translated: CASSSDLVVNEQFF.

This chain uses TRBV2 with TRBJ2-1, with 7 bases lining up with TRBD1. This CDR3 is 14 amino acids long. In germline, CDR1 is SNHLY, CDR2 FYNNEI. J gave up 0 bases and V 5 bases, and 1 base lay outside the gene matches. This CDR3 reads CASSRQGSYNEQFF. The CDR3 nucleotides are TGTGCCAGCAGTAGACAGGGCTCCTACAATGAGCAGTTCTTC.

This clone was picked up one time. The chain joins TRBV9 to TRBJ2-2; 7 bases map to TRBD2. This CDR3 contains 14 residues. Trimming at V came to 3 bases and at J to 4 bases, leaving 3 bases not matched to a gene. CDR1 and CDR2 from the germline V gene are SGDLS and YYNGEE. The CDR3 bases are TGTGCCAGCAGCGCGGGGGGAGGCACCGGGGAGCTGTTTTTT. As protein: CASSAGGGTGELFF.

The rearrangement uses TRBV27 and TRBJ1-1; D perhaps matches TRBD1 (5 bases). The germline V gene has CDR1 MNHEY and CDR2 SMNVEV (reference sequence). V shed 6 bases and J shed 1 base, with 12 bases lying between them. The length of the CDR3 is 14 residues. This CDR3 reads CASSSGSPNTEAFF. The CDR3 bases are TGTGCCAGCAGCTCAGGGTCCCCGAACACTGAAGCTTTCTTT.

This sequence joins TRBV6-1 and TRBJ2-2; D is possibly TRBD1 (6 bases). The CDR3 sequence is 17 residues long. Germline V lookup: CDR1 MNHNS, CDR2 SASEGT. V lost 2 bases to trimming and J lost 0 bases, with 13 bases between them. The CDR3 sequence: CASSENIGGANTGELFF. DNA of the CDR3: TGTGCCAGCAGTGAAAATATAGGGGGAGCGAACACCGGGGAGCTGTTTTTT.

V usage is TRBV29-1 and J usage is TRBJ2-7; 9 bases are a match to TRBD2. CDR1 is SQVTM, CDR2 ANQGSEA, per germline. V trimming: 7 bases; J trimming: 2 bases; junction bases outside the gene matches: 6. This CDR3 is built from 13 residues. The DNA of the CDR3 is TGCAGCGCCTCTAGCGGGGCCACCTACGAGCAGTACTTC. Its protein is CSASSGATYEQYF.

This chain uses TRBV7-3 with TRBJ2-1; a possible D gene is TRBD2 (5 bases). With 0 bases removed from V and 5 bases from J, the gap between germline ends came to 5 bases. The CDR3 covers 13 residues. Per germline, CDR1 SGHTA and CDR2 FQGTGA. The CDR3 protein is CASSLTRDNEQFF. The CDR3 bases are TGTGCCAGCAGCTTAACGAGGGACAATGAGCAGTTCTTC.

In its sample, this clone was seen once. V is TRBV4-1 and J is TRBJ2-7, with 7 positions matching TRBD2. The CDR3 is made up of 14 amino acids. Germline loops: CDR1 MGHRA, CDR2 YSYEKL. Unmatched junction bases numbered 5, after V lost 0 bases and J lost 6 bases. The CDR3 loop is CASSQDAAGVEQYF. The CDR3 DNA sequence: TGCGCCAGCAGCCAAGATGCCGCGGGAGTCGAGCAGTACTTC.

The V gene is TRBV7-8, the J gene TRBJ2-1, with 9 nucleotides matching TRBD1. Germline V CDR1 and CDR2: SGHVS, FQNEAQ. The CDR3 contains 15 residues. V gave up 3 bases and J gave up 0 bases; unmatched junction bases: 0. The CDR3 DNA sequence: TGTGCCAGCAGCTTGGACAGGGGCTCCTACAATGAGCAGTTCTTC. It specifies CASSLDRGSYNEQFF.

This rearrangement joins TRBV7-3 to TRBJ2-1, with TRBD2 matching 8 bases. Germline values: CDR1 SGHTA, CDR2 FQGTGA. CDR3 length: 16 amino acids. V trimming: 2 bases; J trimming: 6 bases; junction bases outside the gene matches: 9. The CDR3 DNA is TGTGCCAGCAGCTTATACGGGAGCGGGAGAAGCAATGAGCAGTTCTTC. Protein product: CASSLYGSGRSNEQFF.

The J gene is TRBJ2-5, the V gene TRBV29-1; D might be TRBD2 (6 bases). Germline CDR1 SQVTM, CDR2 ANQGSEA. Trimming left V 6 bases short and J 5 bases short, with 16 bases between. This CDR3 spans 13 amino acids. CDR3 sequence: CSVAGWEWETQYF. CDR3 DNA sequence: TGCAGCGTCGCGGGGTGGGAGTGGGAGACCCAGTACTTC.

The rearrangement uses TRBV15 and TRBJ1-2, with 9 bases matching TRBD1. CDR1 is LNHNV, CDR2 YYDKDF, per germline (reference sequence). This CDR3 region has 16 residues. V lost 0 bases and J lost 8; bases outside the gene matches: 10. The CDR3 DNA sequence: TGTGCCACCAGCAGAGATAGGGACAGGGTTTTAATGGGCTACACCTTC. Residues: CATSRDRDRVLMGYTF.

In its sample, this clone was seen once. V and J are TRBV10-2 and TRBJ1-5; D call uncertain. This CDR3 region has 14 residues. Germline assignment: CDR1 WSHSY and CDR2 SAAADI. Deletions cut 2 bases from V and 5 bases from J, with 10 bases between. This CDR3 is CASSETAGYQPQHF. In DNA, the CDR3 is TGCGCCAGCAGTGAGACGGCGGGTTATCAGCCCCAGCATTTT.

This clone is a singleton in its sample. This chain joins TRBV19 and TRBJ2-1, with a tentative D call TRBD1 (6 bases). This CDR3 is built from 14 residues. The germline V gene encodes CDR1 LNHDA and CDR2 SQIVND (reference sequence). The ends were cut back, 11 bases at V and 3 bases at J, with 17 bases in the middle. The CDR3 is CAGPEGGIYNEQFF. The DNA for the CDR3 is TGTGCCGGGCCGGAAGGGGGAATCTACAATGAGCAGTTCTTC.

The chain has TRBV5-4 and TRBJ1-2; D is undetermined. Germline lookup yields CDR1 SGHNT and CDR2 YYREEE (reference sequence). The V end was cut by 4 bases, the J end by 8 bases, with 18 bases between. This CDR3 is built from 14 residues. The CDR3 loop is CASSNGLTASGYTF. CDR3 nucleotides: TGTGCCAGCAGCAATGGACTAACTGCTAGCGGCTACACCTTC.

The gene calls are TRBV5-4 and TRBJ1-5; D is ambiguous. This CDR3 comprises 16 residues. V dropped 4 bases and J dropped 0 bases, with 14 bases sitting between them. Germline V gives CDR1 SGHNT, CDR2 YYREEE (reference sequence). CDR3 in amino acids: CASSLEPGNSNQPQHF. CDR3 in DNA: TGTGCCAGCAGCCTAGAACCGGGGAATAGCAATCAGCCCCAGCATTTT.

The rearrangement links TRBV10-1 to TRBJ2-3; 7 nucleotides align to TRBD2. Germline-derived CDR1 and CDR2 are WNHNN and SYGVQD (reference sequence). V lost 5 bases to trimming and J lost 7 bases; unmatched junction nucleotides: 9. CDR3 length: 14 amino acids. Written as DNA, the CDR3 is TGCGCCAGCAGTCTAACGGGAGCGGGGAATACGCAGTATTTT. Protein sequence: CASSLTGAGNTQYF.

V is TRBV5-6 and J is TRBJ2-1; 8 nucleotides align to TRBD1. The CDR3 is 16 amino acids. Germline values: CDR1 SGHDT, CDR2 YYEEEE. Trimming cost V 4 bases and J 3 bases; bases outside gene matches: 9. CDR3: CASSPGQGFDYNEQFF. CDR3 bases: TGTGCCAGCAGCCCCGGACAGGGCTTCGACTACAATGAGCAGTTCTTC.

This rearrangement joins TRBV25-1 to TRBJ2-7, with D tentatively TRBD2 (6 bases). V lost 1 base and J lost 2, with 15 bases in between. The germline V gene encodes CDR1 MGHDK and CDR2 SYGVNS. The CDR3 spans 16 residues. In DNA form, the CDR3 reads TGTGCCAGCAGTGAATCCCGGGTAGGAGGGACCTACGAGCAGTACTTC. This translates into CASSESRVGGTYEQYF.

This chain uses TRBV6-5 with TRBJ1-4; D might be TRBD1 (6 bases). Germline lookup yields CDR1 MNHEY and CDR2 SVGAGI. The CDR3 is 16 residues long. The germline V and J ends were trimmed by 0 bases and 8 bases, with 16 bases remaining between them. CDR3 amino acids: CASSYSILAGDEKLFF. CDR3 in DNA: TGTGCCAGCAGTTACTCGATTCTTGCAGGGGACGAAAAACTGTTTTTT.

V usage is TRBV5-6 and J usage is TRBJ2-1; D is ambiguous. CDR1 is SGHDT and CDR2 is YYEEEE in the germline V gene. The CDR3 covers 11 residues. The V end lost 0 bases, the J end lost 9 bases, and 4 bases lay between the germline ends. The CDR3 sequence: CASSLDSEQFF. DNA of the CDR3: TGTGCCAGCAGCTTGGATAGTGAGCAGTTCTTC.

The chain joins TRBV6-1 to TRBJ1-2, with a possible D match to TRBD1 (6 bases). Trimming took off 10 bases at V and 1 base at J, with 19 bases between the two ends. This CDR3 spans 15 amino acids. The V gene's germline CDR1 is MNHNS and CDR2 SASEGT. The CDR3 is CATYGGAGNNYGYTF. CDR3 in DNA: TGTGCCACCTATGGGGGGGCCGGAAATAACTATGGCTACACCTTC.

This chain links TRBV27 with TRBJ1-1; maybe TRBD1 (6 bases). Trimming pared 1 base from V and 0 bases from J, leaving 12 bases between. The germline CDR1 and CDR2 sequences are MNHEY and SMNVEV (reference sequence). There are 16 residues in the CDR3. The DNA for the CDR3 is TGTGCCAGCAGTTTATATGGGGGGGGCATGAACACTGAAGCTTTCTTT. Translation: CASSLYGGGMNTEAFF.

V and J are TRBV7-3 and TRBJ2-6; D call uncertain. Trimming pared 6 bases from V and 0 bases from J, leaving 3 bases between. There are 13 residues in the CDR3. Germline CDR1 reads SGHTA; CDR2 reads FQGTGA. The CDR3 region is CASSYSGANVLTF. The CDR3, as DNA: TGTGCCAGCAGTTACTCTGGGGCCAACGTCCTGACTTTC.

In nucleotides, the CDR3 is TGCGCCAGCAGCTACCGGACAGGGGACTACGAGCAGTACTTC. Translating gives CASSYRTGDYEQYF. The chain links TRBV5-1 to TRBJ2-7; 9 bases line up with TRBD1. The germline gives CDR1 SGHRS, CDR2 YFSETQ. This CDR3 contains 14 residues. The V segment lost 3 bases and the J segment 3 bases; nucleotides outside the gene matches: 4. Filled out from reference TRBV5-1 and TRBJ2-7, the complete variable domain reads KAGVTQTPRYLIKTRGQQVTLSCSPISGHRSVSWYQQTPGQGLQFLFEYFSETQRNKGNFPGRFSGRQFSNSRSEMNVSTLELGDSALYLCASSYRTGDYEQYFGPGTRLTVT.

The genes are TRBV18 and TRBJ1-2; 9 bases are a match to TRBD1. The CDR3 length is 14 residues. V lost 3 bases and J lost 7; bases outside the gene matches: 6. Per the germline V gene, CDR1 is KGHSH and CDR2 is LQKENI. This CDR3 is CASSPIQDRGGYTF. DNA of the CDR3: TGTGCCAGCTCACCGATCCAGGACAGGGGTGGCTACACCTTC.